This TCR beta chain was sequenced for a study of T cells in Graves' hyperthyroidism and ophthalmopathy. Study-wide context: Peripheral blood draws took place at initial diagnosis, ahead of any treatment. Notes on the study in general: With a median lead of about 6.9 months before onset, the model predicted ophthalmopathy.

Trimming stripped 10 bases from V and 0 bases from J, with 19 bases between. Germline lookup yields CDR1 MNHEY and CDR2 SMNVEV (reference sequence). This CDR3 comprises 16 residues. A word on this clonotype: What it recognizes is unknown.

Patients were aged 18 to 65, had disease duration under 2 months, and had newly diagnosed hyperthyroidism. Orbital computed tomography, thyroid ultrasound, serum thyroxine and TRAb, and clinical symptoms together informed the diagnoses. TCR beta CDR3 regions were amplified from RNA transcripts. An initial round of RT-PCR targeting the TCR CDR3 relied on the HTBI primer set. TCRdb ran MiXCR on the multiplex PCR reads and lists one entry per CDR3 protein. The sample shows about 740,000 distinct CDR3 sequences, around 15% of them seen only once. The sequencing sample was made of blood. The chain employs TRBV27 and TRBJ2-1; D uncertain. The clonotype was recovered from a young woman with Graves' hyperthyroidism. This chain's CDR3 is CATKWGTLGSYNEQFF. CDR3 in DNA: TGTGCCACCAAATGGGGTACCCTAGGCTCCTACAATGAGCAGTTCTTC.